The rows below give T cell receptor beta chains drawn from one sample of a study of blood T cell repertoires in COVID-19. Produced via immunoSEQ multiplex PCR; TCRdb's table is partial and in-frame only. This sample has fewer than 250,000 clones, with over 90% found just once. Sequencing was performed on peripheral blood. All receptors derive from a man aged 25-45 years with COVID-19, enrolled during active disease. Each CDR3 is given with its conserved first and last residue. The D gene is left open where the match is weak.

j_call v_call d_call cdr3_aa
TRBJ1-3 TRBV18 TRBD1 CASSPYRTGGPGNTIYF
TRBJ2-3 TRBV11-2 TRBD1 CASSLDRESTDTQYF
TRBJ1-2 TRBV27 - CASSLTGGHGYTF
TRBJ1-5 TRBV6-1 - CASSDSGFQPQHF
TRBJ1-1 TRBV10-2 TRBD1 CASSGWDRGSGEAFF
TRBJ2-3 TRBV12-1 - CASSPIGGGTDTQYF
TRBJ1-2 TRBV30 - CAWSRRGPYGYTF
TRBJ2-5 TRBV19 - CASSISGYPIQETQYF
TRBJ2-3 TRBV29-1 - CSVEEQYTQYF
TRBJ1-5 TRBV6-5 - CASNTLGGDQPQHF
TRBJ1-5 TRBV21-1 - CASSTSGGGQPQHF
TRBJ1-2 TRBV5-6 - CASSLGRQAFYGYTF
TRBJ1-3 TRBV7-9 - CASSLYRDHAGNTIYF
TRBJ1-2 TRBV5-6 TRBD1 CASSQGAGYGYTF
TRBJ1-5 TRBV15 - CATSRDPGDQPQHF
TRBJ2-7 TRBV2 - CASSADIGSYEQYF
TRBJ2-7 TRBV3-1/TRBV3-2 - CASSQGGKEGSEQYF
TRBJ2-2 TRBV7-9 TRBD1 CASSSRDRAGELFF
TRBJ1-1 TRBV12-5 - CASGLPRGGEAFF
TRBJ1-2 TRBV12-3/TRBV12-4 - CASSLNRDGYTF
TRBJ2-1 TRBV4-1 - CASSHAGFNEQFF
TRBJ2-1 TRBV3-1/TRBV3-2 TRBD1 CASSQLPGTGAINEQFF
TRBJ2-7 TRBV11-2 - CASSLDPGTVRREQYF